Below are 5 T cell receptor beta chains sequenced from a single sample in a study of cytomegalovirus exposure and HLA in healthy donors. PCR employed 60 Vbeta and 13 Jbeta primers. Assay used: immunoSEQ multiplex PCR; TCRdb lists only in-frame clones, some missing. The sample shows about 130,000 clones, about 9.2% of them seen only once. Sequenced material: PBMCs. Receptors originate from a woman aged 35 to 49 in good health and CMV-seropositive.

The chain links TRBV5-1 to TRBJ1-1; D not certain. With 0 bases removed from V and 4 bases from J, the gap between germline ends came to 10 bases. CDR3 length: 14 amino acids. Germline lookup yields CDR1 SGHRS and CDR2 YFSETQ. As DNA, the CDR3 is TGCGCCAGCAGCTTGGCCCCGGAGAGCACTGAAGCTTTCTTT. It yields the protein CASSLAPESTEAFF.

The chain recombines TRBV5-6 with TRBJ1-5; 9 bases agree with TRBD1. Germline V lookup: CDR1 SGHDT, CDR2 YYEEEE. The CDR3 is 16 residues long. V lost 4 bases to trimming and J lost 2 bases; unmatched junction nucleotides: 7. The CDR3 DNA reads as TGTGCCAGCAGCCTCAGGACAGGGGATGGCAATCAGCCCCAGCATTTT. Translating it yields CASSLRTGDGNQPQHF. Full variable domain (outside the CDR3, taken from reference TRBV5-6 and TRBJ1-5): DAGVTQSPTHLIKTRGQQVTLRCSPKSGHDTVSWYQQALGQGPQFIFQYYEEEERQRGNFPDRFSGHQFPNYSSELNVNALLLGDSALYLCASSLRTGDGNQPQHFGDGTRLSIL.

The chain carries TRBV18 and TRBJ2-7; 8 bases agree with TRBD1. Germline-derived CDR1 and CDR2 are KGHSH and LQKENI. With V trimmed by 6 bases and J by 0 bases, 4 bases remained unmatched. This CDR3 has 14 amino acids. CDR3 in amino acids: CASSDRGASYEQYF. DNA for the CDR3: TGTGCCAGCTCTGACAGGGGTGCCTCCTACGAGCAGTACTTC.

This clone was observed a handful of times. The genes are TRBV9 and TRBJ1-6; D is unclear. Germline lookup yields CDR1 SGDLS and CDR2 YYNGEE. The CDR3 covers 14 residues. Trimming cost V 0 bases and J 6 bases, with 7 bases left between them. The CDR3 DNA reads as TGTGCCAGCAGCGTAGGGGCCACTAATTCACCCCTCCACTTT. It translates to CASSVGATNSPLHF.

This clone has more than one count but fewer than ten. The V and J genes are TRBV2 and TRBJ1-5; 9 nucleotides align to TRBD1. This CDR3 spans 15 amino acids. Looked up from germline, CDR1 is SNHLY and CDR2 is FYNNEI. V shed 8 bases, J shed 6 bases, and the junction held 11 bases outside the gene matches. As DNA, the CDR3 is TGTGCCAGCGGACCCGGGACAGGGTTCATTCAGCCCCAGCATTTT. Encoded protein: CASGPGTGFIQPQHF. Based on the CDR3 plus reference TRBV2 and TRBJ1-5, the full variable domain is EPEVTQTPSHQVTQMGQEVILRCVPISNHLYFYWYRQILGQKVEFLVSFYNNEISEKSEIFDDQFSVERPDGSNFTLKIRSTKLEDSAMYFCASGPGTGFIQPQHFGDGTRLSIL.